These T cell receptor beta chains were read from a single sample in a study of blood T cell repertoires in COVID-19. Clones were read by immunoSEQ multiplex PCR, and TCRdb kept only the in-frame ones, dropping some. Among 450,000 or so clones, about 87% were seen once, and the ten largest hold 0.75% to 0.85%. Material: peripheral blood. The receptors shown here come from a man aged 18 to 30 with COVID-19, enrolled during active disease. Each CDR3 is given with its conserved first and last residue. The order of the fields is J gene, D gene, V gene, clone size, CDR3 DNA, CDR3 protein. The D gene is left open where the match is weak. Clone size appears in some rows only: once, few, many, or a class for an expanded clone.

j_call: TRBJ1-2
d_call: NA
v_call: TRBV2
clone_size: NA
cdr3_nt: TGTGCCAGCAAACAGGGCTCTGGCTACACCTTC
cdr3_aa: CASKQGSGYTF

j_call: TRBJ2-1
d_call: NA
v_call: TRBV30
clone_size: NA
cdr3_nt: TGTGCCTGGAGCAAGGGACTCCCAGAATACAATGAGCAGTTCTTC
cdr3_aa: CAWSKGLPEYNEQFF

j_call: TRBJ2-2
d_call: TRBD2
v_call: TRBV5-1
clone_size: NA
cdr3_nt: TGCGCCAGCAGCTTAGCGGGGGAAAAGCTGTTTTTT
cdr3_aa: CASSLAGEKLFF

j_call: TRBJ2-5
d_call: NA
v_call: TRBV11-2
clone_size: NA
cdr3_nt: TGTGCCAGCAGCTTTATGACTAACGAAAAAGAGACCCAGTACTTC
cdr3_aa: CASSFMTNEKETQYF

j_call: TRBJ1-5
d_call: TRBD1
v_call: TRBV2
clone_size: NA
cdr3_nt: TGTGCCAGCAGGGCAGACAGGGGAGGATATAGCAATCAGCCCCAGCATTTT
cdr3_aa: CASRADRGGYSNQPQHF

j_call: TRBJ2-7
d_call: TRBD2
v_call: TRBV7-2
clone_size: NA
cdr3_nt: TGTGCCAGCAGCTTAGCCCTAGCGGGGGGGCCCGGGGAGCAGTACTTC
cdr3_aa: CASSLALAGGPGEQYF

j_call: TRBJ1-1
d_call: NA
v_call: TRBV27
clone_size: NA
cdr3_nt: TGTGCCAGCAGTTCCGAGCGGGGTTTTGAAGCTTTCTTT
cdr3_aa: CASSSERGFEAFF

j_call: TRBJ1-6
d_call: NA
v_call: TRBV3-1/TRBV3-2
clone_size: NA
cdr3_nt: TGTGCCAGCAGCCAGAGGGATGTGGGCTTTCGGACCTCTGATTCACCCCTCCACTTT
cdr3_aa: CASSQRDVGFRTSDSPLHF

j_call: TRBJ1-1
d_call: TRBD1
v_call: TRBV3-1/TRBV3-2
clone_size: NA
cdr3_nt: TGTGCCAGCAGCCTCAGGGGGCCGAGCACTGAAGCTTTCTTT
cdr3_aa: CASSLRGPSTEAFF

j_call: TRBJ1-4
d_call: TRBD1
v_call: TRBV14
clone_size: NA
cdr3_nt: TGTGCCAGCAGCCAAGGGGGGACAGCTCGGGCTGAAAAACTGTTTTTT
cdr3_aa: CASSQGGTARAEKLFF

j_call: TRBJ2-5
d_call: TRBD1
v_call: TRBV30
clone_size: NA
cdr3_nt: TGTGCCTGGGGGGGACAGGCTTTCCAAGAGACCCAGTACTTC
cdr3_aa: CAWGGQAFQETQYF

j_call: TRBJ2-7
d_call: TRBD1
v_call: TRBV27
clone_size: NA
cdr3_nt: TGTGCCAGCAGTTTTAGGGGGCGCAGCAAGCAGTACTTC
cdr3_aa: CASSFRGRSKQYF

j_call: TRBJ1-4
d_call: TRBD1
v_call: TRBV9
clone_size: NA
cdr3_nt: TGTGCCAGCAGCACCGGACAGGGAAGTGAAAAACTGTTTTTT
cdr3_aa: CASSTGQGSEKLFF

j_call: TRBJ2-7
d_call: TRBD1
v_call: TRBV12-5
clone_size: NA
cdr3_nt: TGTGCTAGTGGTTTGGAAGGGGACAGGGGGACCTACGAGCAGTACTTC
cdr3_aa: CASGLEGDRGTYEQYF

j_call: TRBJ2-7
d_call: NA
v_call: TRBV7-5
clone_size: NA
cdr3_nt: TGTGTCAGAAGCTTACACAGGGTACCCTACGAGCAGTACTTC
cdr3_aa: CVRSLHRVPYEQYF

j_call: TRBJ1-2
d_call: TRBD1
v_call: TRBV13
clone_size: NA
cdr3_nt: TGTGCCAGCAGCTTACGGCAGGGGGCATATGGCTACACCTTC
cdr3_aa: CASSLRQGAYGYTF

j_call: TRBJ1-1
d_call: TRBD1
v_call: TRBV16
clone_size: few
cdr3_nt: TGTGCCAGCAGCCAACGGGACAGAACCATGAACACTGAAGCTTTCTTT
cdr3_aa: CASSQRDRTMNTEAFF

j_call: TRBJ1-2
d_call: NA
v_call: TRBV6-5
clone_size: NA
cdr3_nt: TGTGCCAGCAGCCAAGCCCTGGGCAGCTATGGCTACACCTTC
cdr3_aa: CASSQALGSYGYTF

j_call: TRBJ2-2
d_call: TRBD2
v_call: TRBV7-2
clone_size: once
cdr3_nt: TGTGCCAGCAGCACTAGCGGGGGGGCCTTTAAGGAGCTGTTTTTT
cdr3_aa: CASSTSGGAFKELFF

j_call: TRBJ2-2
d_call: TRBD1
v_call: TRBV5-1
clone_size: NA
cdr3_nt: TGCGCCAGCAGCCGGGCAACCGGGACAGGGGCCACCGGGGAGCTGTTTTTT
cdr3_aa: CASSRATGTGATGELFF

j_call: TRBJ2-7
d_call: NA
v_call: TRBV6-5
clone_size: NA
cdr3_nt: TGTGCCAGCAGTTACTCGATTCTCGGCTCCTACGAGCAGTACTTC
cdr3_aa: CASSYSILGSYEQYF

j_call: TRBJ2-7
d_call: TRBD2
v_call: TRBV6-2/TRBV6-3
clone_size: NA
cdr3_nt: TGTGCCAGCAGCCTTACGACTAGCCGGGGCACCTACGAGCAGTACTTC
cdr3_aa: CASSLTTSRGTYEQYF

j_call: TRBJ1-5
d_call: TRBD1
v_call: TRBV5-1
clone_size: NA
cdr3_nt: TGCGCCAGCAGCTTGAATAAATCCGGGACAGGGGGGGGTCAGCCCCAGCATTTT
cdr3_aa: CASSLNKSGTGGGQPQHF

j_call: TRBJ1-4
d_call: NA
v_call: TRBV5-8
clone_size: NA
cdr3_nt: TGTGCCAGCAGCCCGGGGATCTCAACTAATGAAAAACTGTTTTTT
cdr3_aa: CASSPGISTNEKLFF

j_call: TRBJ1-4
d_call: NA
v_call: TRBV2
clone_size: once
cdr3_nt: TGTGCCAGCAGCGGACATGCATCCCGAAAACTGTTTTTT
cdr3_aa: CASSGHASRKLFF

j_call: TRBJ1-1
d_call: TRBD1
v_call: TRBV15
clone_size: NA
cdr3_nt: TGTGCCACCAGCGACAGGGGGCTCACTGAAGCTTTCTTT
cdr3_aa: CATSDRGLTEAFF

j_call: TRBJ2-1
d_call: TRBD2
v_call: TRBV11-3
clone_size: NA
cdr3_nt: TGTGCCAGCAGCCTCACAGCGGGGAGCCAAAATGAGCAGTTCTTC
cdr3_aa: CASSLTAGSQNEQFF

j_call: TRBJ2-5
d_call: TRBD2
v_call: TRBV18
clone_size: NA
cdr3_nt: TGTGCCAGCTCACCACCTGGACTAGCGGGGTCTGTAGAGACCCAGTACTTC
cdr3_aa: CASSPPGLAGSVETQYF

j_call: TRBJ2-3
d_call: TRBD2
v_call: TRBV5-5
clone_size: NA
cdr3_nt: TGTGCCAGCAAGAAGGCAGCGGGGGGGCCAGATACGCAGTATTTT
cdr3_aa: CASKKAAGGPDTQYF

j_call: TRBJ2-1
d_call: NA
v_call: TRBV7-8
clone_size: NA
cdr3_nt: TGTGCCAGCAGCAGGAGTTCCTACAATGAGCAGTTCTTC
cdr3_aa: CASSRSSYNEQFF

j_call: TRBJ1-2
d_call: TRBD1
v_call: TRBV5-4
clone_size: NA
cdr3_nt: TGTGCCAGCAGCTTGGCGCGACAGGGTGGGGATGGCTACACCTTC
cdr3_aa: CASSLARQGGDGYTF

j_call: TRBJ1-2
d_call: TRBD1
v_call: TRBV27
clone_size: NA
cdr3_nt: TGTGCCAGCAGTCGGGACAGCTGGGGATATGGCTACACCTTC
cdr3_aa: CASSRDSWGYGYTF

j_call: TRBJ2-3
d_call: TRBD2
v_call: TRBV7-2
clone_size: NA
cdr3_nt: TGTGCCAGCAAGACTAGCGGGGGCCCCCCAGATACGCAGTATTTT
cdr3_aa: CASKTSGGPPDTQYF

j_call: TRBJ2-7
d_call: TRBD1
v_call: TRBV6-2/TRBV6-3
clone_size: NA
cdr3_nt: TGTGCCAGCAGTTACCCAGGCAGGGGGCTCGACGAGCAGTACTTC
cdr3_aa: CASSYPGRGLDEQYF

j_call: TRBJ2-2
d_call: NA
v_call: TRBV28
clone_size: NA
cdr3_nt: TGTGCCGCATCGGGGACACTAAACACCGGGGAGCTGTTTTTT
cdr3_aa: CAASGTLNTGELFF

j_call: TRBJ2-7
d_call: TRBD2
v_call: TRBV14
clone_size: NA
cdr3_nt: TGTGCCAGCAGCGAGGGACTAGCGGGACCCTACGAGCAGTACTTC
cdr3_aa: CASSEGLAGPYEQYF

j_call: TRBJ2-1
d_call: TRBD2
v_call: TRBV4-1
clone_size: NA
cdr3_nt: TGCGCCAGCAGTCCACTAGCGGGGGGGCCGGTCGAGCAGTTCTTC
cdr3_aa: CASSPLAGGPVEQFF

j_call: TRBJ2-3
d_call: NA
v_call: TRBV10-1
clone_size: NA
cdr3_nt: TGCGCCAGAATACTCGTAGGCGGGAAGGGCACAGATACGCAGTATTTT
cdr3_aa: CARILVGGKGTDTQYF

j_call: TRBJ2-5
d_call: TRBD2
v_call: TRBV6-4
clone_size: once
cdr3_nt: TGTGCCAGCAGTGTATTCCTTAGCGGGGTCCCCTCAGAAGAGACCCAGTACTTC
cdr3_aa: CASSVFLSGVPSEETQYF

j_call: TRBJ1-3
d_call: TRBD1
v_call: TRBV30
clone_size: once
cdr3_nt: TGTGCCTCCTCCAGGGGGTTCTCTGGAAACACCATATATTTT
cdr3_aa: CASSRGFSGNTIYF

j_call: TRBJ1-1
d_call: TRBD1
v_call: TRBV28
clone_size: few
cdr3_nt: TGTGCCAGCAGCCAACACAGGGGGCTAAGAAGCACTGAAGCTTTCTTT
cdr3_aa: CASSQHRGLRSTEAFF

j_call: TRBJ2-3
d_call: TRBD1
v_call: TRBV2
clone_size: NA
cdr3_nt: TGTGCCAGCAGTCCGACAGGGGTCTTCACAGATACGCAGTATTTT
cdr3_aa: CASSPTGVFTDTQYF

j_call: TRBJ1-2
d_call: TRBD1
v_call: TRBV2
clone_size: NA
cdr3_nt: TGTGCCAGCAGTCGACAGGGCTATGGCTACACCTTC
cdr3_aa: CASSRQGYGYTF

j_call: TRBJ2-3
d_call: NA
v_call: TRBV7-8
clone_size: NA
cdr3_nt: TGTGCCAGCAGCGCCCGACTAGGTTCGGATACGCAGTATTTT
cdr3_aa: CASSARLGSDTQYF

j_call: TRBJ2-1
d_call: TRBD1
v_call: TRBV24-1
clone_size: NA
cdr3_nt: TGTGCCACCAGTGATTCAGGGACAGGAAAGGTCCATGAGCAGTTCTTC
cdr3_aa: CATSDSGTGKVHEQFF

j_call: TRBJ2-2
d_call: NA
v_call: TRBV19
clone_size: NA
cdr3_nt: TGTGCCAGTAGTACTCAGGGTTCCGGGGAGCTGTTTTTT
cdr3_aa: CASSTQGSGELFF